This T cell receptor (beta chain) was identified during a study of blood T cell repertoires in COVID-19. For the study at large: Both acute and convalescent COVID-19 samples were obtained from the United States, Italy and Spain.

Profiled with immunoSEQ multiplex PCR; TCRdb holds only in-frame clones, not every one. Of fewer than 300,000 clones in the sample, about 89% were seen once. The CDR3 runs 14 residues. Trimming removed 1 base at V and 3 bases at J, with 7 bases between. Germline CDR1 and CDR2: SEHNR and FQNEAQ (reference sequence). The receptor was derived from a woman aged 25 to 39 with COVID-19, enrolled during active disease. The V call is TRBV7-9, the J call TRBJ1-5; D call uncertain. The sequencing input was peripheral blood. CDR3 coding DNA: TGTGCCAGCAGCTTAGACCGGGACAATCAGCCCCAGCATTTT. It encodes CASSLDRDNQPQHF. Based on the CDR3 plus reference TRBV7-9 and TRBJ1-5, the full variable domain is DTGVSQNPRHKITKRGQNVTFRCDPISEHNRLYWYRQTLGQGPEFLTYFQNEAQLEKSRLLSDRFSAERPKGSFSTLEIQRTEQGDSAMYLCASSLDRDNQPQHFGDGTRLSIL.